This TCR beta chain was identified in a study of human T cells and chemical hapten exposure. Time point defined: pre-sensitization, week 0. Treatment defined: therapeutic diphenylcyclopropenone sensitization with weekly scalp DPC. Trimming removed 7 bases from V and 6 bases from J, with 13 bases in between. This CDR3 comprises 13 residues. Germline V gives CDR1 SGHTA, CDR2 FQGNSA. Each CDR3 protein is one row after TCRdb ran MiXCR on the RACE reads. In the table there are about 74,000 distinct CDR3 sequences, approximately 15% of which are singletons. Material: whole blood, obtained in connection with sensitization to the hapten diphenylcyclopropenone (DPC). The chain carries TRBV7-2 and TRBJ2-4, with D maybe TRBD1 (6 bases). The TCR comes from a woman in her fifties or sixties with alopecia areata. Some clones in this sample may be carry-over from other donors' samples. CDR3 sequence (DNA): TGTGCCAGCATCCTGAGGGGGTTAAACATTCAGTACTTC. Amino acids: CASILRGLNIQYF.